This T cell receptor (beta chain) appears in the sequencing data of a study of OX40 agonist ivuxolimab in advanced cancers. Background on the study: Patients in dose escalation had liver, melanoma, kidney or head and neck cancers. Of mixed ages from about 20 to 80 and averaging approximately 60 years, the group was about 80% male. There were three patients with partial responses, one having hepatocellular carcinoma and two cutaneous melanoma.

V lost 4 bases and J lost 6, with 13 bases in between. CDR1 is SGHDN and CDR2 is FVKESK in the germline V gene. The CDR3 loop spans 13 amino acids. Patients with autoimmune history or systemic immunosuppression were excluded. Method: immunoSEQ multiplex PCR; TCRdb's copy keeps in-frame clones and lacks some. The sample yields tens of thousands of clones, approximately 90% seen once. V and J are TRBV14 and TRBJ2-7; maybe TRBD2 (5 bases). This material consisted of CD4+ or CD8+ T cells sorted from blood, taken in a trial of the OX40 agonist ivuxolimab. This receptor was obtained from an adult with an advanced solid tumor such as melanoma, head and neck, liver or kidney cancer. The CDR3 DNA sequence: TGTGCCAGCAGCCCGAGGACTCGGGGCGAGCAGTACTTC. Translation gives CASSPRTRGEQYF.